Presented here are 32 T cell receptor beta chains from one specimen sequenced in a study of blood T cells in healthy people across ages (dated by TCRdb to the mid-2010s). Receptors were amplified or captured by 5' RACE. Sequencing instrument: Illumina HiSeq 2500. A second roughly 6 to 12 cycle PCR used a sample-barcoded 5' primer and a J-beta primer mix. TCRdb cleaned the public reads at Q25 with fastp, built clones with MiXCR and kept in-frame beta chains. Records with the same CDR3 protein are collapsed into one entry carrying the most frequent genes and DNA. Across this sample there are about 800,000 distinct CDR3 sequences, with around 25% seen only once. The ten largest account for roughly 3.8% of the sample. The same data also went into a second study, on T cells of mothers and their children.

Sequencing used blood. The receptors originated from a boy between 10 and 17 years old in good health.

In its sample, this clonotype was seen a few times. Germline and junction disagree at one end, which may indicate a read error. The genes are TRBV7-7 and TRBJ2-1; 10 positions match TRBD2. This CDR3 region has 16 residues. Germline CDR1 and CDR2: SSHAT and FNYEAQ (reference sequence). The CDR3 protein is CASSRLTSGLYNEQFF. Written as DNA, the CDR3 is TGTGCTAGCAGCCGTCTGACTAGCGGGCTTTACAATGAGCAGTTCTTC.

The CDR3 loop reads CASSLPADQETQYF. The CDR3, as DNA: TGTGCCAGCAGCCTCCCAGCGGACCAAGAGACCCAGTACTTC. The V and J genes are TRBV7-6 and TRBJ2-5; a possible D gene is TRBD2 (5 bases). CDR3 length equals 14 residues. Trimming shortened V by 5 bases and J by 0 bases, and 10 bases separated the two germline ends. Germline CDR1 SGHVS, CDR2 FNYEAQ.

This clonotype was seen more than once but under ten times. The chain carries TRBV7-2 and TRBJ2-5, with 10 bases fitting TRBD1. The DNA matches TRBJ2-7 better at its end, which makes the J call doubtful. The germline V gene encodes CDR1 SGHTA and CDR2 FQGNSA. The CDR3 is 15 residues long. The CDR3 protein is CASSLFGTGEVEQYF. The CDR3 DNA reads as TGTGCCAGCAGCTTATTTGGGACAGGGGAGGTCGAGCAGTACTTC.

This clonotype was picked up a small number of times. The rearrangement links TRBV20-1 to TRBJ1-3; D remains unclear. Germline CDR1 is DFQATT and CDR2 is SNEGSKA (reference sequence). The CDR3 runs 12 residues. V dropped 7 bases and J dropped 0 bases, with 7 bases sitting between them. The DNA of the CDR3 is TGCAGTGTACAGTTCTCTGGAAACACCATATATTTT. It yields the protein CSVQFSGNTIYF.

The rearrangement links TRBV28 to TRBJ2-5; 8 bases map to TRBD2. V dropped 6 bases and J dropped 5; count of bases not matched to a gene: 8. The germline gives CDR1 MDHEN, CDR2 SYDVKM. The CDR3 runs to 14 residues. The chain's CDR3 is CASSITSGWETQYF. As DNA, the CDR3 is TGTGCCAGCAGCATTACTAGCGGATGGGAGACCCAGTACTTC.

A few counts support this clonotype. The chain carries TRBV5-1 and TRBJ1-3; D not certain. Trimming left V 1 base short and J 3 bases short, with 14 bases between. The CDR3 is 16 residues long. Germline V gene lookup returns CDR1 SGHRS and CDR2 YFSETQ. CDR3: CASSLKDPGGGNTIYF. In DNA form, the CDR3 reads TGCGCCAGCAGCTTGAAAGACCCCGGCGGTGGAAACACCATATATTTT. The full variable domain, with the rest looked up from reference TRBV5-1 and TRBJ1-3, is KAGVTQTPRYLIKTRGQQVTLSCSPISGHRSVSWYQQTPGQGLQFLFEYFSETQRNKGNFPGRFSGRQFSNSRSEMNVSTLELGDSALYLCASSLKDPGGGNTIYFGEGSWLTVV.

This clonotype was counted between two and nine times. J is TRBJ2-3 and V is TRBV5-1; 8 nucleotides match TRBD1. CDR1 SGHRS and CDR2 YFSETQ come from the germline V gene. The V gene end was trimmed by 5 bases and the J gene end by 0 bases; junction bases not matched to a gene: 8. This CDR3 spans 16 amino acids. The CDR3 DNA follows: TGCGCCAGCAGGACCCCGACAGGGGCCAGCACAGATACGCAGTATTTT. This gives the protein CASRTPTGASTDTQYF.

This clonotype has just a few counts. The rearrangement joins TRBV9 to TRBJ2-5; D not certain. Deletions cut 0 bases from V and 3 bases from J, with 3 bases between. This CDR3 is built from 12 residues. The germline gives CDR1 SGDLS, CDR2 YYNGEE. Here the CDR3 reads CASSVEEETQYF. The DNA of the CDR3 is TGTGCCAGCAGCGTAGAAGAAGAGACCCAGTACTTC.

For the CDR3, the DNA is TGTGCCAGCAGTGCAACCGGGACAGGGAATGAAAAACTGTTTTTT. Translated: CASSATGTGNEKLFF. The chain is built from TRBV25-1 and TRBJ1-4, with 9 bases aligning to TRBD1. The germline CDR1 and CDR2 sequences are MGHDK and SYGVNS. Trimming cost V 4 bases and J 5 bases; bases outside gene matches: 5. This CDR3 contains 15 residues.

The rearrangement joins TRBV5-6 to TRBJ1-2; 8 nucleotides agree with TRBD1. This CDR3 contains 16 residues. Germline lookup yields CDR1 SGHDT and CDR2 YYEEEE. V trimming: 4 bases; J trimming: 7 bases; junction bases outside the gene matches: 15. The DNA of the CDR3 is TGTGCCAGCAGCGACCGAAACAGGGGGACCCACCGTGGCTACACCTTC. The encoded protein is CASSDRNRGTHRGYTF.

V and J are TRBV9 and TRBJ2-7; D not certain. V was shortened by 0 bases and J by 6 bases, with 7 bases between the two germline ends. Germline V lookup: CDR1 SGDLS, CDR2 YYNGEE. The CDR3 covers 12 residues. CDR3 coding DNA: TGTGCCAGCAGCGTAGCTGAAAGCGAGCAGTACTTC. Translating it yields CASSVAESEQYF. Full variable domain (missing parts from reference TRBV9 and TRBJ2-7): DSGVTQTPKHLITATGQRVTLRCSPRSGDLSVYWYQQSLDQGLQFLIQYYNGEERAKGNILERFSAQQFPDLHSELNLSSLELGDSALYFCASSVAESEQYFGPGTRLTVT.

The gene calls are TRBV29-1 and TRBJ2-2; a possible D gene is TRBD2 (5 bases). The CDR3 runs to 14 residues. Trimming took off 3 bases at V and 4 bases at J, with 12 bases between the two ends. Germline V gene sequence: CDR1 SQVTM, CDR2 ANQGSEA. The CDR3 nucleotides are TGCAGCGTTGAGTCTCGGGGAATCACCGGGGAGCTGTTTTTT. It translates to CSVESRGITGELFF.

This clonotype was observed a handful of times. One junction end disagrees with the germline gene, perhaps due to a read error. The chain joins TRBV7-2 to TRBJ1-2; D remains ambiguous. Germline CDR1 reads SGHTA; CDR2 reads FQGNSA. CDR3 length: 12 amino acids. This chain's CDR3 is CANSRQNYGYTF. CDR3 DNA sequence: TGTGCCAACAGCCGCCAGAACTATGGCTACACCTTC.

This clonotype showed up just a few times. The CDR3 region has the DNA TGTGCCAGCAGCGTAGCTTTTGAGGGTTCGAACACCGGGGAGCTGTTTTTT. It translates to CASSVAFEGSNTGELFF. V gene TRBV9 combines with J gene TRBJ2-2; D may be TRBD2 (5 bases). V lost 0 bases and J 0 bases, leaving 12 bases between the germline ends. The CDR3 sequence is 17 residues long. Germline CDR1 is SGDLS and CDR2 is YYNGEE.

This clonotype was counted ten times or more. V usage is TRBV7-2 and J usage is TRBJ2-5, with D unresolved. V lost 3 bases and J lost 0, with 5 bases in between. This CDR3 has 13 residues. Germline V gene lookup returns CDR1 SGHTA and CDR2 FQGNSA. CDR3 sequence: CASSLWNQETQYF. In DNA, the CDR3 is TGTGCCAGCAGCTTGTGGAACCAAGAGACCCAGTACTTC.

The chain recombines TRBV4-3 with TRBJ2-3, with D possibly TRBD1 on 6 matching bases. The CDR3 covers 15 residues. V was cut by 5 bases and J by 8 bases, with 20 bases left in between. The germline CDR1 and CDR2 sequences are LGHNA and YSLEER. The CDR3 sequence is CASSEGTMTQGTQYF. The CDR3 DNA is TGCGCCAGCAGCGAAGGGACAATGACTCAAGGTACGCAGTATTTT.

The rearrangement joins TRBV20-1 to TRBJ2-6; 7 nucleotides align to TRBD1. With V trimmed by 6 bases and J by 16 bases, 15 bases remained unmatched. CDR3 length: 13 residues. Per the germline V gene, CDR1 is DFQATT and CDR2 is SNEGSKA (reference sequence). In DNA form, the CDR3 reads TGCAGTGCCCGGGACAGCAGGGGCCAGATTCTGACTTTC. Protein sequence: CSARDSRGQILTF.

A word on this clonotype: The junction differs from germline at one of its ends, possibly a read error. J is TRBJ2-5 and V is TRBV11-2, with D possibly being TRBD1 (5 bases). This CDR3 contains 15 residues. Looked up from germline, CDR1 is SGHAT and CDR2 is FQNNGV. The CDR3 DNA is TGCGCCAGCAGCTTAGTAGACAGACCCCAAGAGACCCAGTACTTC. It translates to CASSLVDRPQETQYF.

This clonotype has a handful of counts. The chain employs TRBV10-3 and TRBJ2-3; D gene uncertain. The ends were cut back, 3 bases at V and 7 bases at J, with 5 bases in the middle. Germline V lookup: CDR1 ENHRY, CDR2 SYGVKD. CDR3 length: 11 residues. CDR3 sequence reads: CAISEAYTQYF. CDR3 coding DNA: TGTGCCATCAGTGAAGCATATACGCAGTATTTT.

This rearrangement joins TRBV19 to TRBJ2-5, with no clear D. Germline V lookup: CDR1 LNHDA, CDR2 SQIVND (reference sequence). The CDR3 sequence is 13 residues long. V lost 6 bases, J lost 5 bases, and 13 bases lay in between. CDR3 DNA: TGTGCCAGTAGCGTCGGCCTTGTGGAGACCCAGTACTTC. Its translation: CASSVGLVETQYF.

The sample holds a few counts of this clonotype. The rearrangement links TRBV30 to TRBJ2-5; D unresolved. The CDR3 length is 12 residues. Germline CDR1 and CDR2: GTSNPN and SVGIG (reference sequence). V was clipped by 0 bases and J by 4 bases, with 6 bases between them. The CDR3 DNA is TGTGCCTGGAGTGTATCGGGAGAGACCCAGTACTTC. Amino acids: CAWSVSGETQYF.

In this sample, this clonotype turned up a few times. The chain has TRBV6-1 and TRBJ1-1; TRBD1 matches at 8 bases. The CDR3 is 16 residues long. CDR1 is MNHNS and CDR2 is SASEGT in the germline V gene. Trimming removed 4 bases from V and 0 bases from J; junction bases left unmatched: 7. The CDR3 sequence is CASSVTGVTMNTEAFF. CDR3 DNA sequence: TGTGCCAGCAGTGTGACAGGGGTAACGATGAACACTGAAGCTTTCTTT.

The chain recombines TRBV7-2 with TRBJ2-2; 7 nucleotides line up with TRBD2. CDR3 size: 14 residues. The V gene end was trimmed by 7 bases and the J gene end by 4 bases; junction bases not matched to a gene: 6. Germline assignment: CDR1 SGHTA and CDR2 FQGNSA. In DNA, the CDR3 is TGTGCCAGCATCGTTAGCGGGCTCACCGGGGAGCTGTTTTTT. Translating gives CASIVSGLTGELFF.

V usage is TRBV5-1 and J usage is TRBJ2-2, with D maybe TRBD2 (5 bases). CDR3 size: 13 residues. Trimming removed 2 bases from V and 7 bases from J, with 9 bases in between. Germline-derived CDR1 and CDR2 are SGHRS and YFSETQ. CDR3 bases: TGCGCCAGCAGCTTTGAGGGTTTCGGGGAGCTGTTTTTT. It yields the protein CASSFEGFGELFF.

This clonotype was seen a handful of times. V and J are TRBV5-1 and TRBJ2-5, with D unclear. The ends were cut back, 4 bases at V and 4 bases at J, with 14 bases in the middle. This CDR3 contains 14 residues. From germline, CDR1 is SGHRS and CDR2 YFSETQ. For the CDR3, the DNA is TGCGCCAGCAGCCTCAGAGCTGGGTTAGAGACCCAGTACTTC. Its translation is CASSLRAGLETQYF.

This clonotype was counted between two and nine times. This CDR3 reads CASSLSGRFQETQYF. In DNA, the CDR3 is TGTGCCAGCAGCCTTAGCGGGAGGTTCCAAGAGACCCAGTACTTC. This chain connects TRBV7-2 to TRBJ2-5; 10 positions match TRBD2. The CDR3 consists of 15 residues. Trimming took 5 bases from V and 1 from J; bases not matched to a gene: 4. From germline, CDR1 is SGHTA and CDR2 FQGNSA. The variable domain in full, with the rest retrieved from reference TRBV7-2 and TRBJ2-5, is GAGVSQSPSNKVTEKGKDVELRCDPISGHTALYWYRQSLGQGLEFLIYFQGNSAPDKSGLPSDRFSAERTGGSVSTLTIQRTQQEDSAVYLCASSLSGRFQETQYFGPGTRLLVL.

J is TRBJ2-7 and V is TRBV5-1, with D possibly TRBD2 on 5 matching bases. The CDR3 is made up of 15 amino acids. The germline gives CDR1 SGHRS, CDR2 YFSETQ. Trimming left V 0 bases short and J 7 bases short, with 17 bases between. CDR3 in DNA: TGCGCCAGCAGCTTGGTTGGACGAACGCCGGGGGAGCAGTACTTC. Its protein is CASSLVGRTPGEQYF.

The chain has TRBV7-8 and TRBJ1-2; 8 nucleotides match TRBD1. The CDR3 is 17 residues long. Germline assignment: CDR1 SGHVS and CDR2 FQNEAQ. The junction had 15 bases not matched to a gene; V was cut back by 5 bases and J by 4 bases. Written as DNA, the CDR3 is TGTGCCAGCAGCCTCGTAGAGGATATACAGGGGGGCTATGGCTACACCTTC. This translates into CASSLVEDIQGGYGYTF.

CDR3 in amino acids: CASRVAGGRQETQYF. CDR3 DNA: TGTGCCAGCAGGGTAGCGGGGGGCCGACAAGAGACCCAGTACTTC. The chain recombines TRBV6-2 or TRBV6-3 with TRBJ2-5; 10 bases are shared with TRBD2. CDR3 length: 15 amino acids. Germline CDR1 is MNHEY and CDR2 is SVGEGT. V lost 6 bases to trimming and J lost 2 bases; unmatched junction nucleotides: 6.

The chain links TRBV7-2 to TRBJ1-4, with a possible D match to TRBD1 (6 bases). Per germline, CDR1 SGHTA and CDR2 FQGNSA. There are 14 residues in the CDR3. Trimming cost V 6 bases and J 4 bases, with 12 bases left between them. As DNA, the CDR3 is TGTGCCAGCAGACGGGACATCGTTAATGAAAAACTGTTTTTT. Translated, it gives CASRRDIVNEKLFF. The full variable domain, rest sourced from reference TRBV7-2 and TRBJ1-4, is GAGVSQSPSNKVTEKGKDVELRCDPISGHTALYWYRQSLGQGLEFLIYFQGNSAPDKSGLPSDRFSAERTGGSVSTLTIQRTQQEDSAVYLCASRRDIVNEKLFFGSGTQLSVL.

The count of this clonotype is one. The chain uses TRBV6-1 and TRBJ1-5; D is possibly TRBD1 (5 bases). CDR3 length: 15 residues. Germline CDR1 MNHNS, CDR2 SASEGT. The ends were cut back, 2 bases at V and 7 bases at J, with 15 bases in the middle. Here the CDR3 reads CASSEYLGTGQPQHF. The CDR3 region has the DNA TGTGCCAGCAGTGAATATTTAGGGACGGGCCAGCCCCAGCATTTT.

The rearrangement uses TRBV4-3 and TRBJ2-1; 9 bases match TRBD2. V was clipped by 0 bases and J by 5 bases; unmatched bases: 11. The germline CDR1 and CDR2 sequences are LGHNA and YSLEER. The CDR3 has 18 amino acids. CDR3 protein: CASSQEDYRVAGDNEQFF. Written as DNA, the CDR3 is TGCGCCAGCAGCCAAGAGGACTATCGAGTAGCGGGAGACAATGAGCAGTTCTTC.